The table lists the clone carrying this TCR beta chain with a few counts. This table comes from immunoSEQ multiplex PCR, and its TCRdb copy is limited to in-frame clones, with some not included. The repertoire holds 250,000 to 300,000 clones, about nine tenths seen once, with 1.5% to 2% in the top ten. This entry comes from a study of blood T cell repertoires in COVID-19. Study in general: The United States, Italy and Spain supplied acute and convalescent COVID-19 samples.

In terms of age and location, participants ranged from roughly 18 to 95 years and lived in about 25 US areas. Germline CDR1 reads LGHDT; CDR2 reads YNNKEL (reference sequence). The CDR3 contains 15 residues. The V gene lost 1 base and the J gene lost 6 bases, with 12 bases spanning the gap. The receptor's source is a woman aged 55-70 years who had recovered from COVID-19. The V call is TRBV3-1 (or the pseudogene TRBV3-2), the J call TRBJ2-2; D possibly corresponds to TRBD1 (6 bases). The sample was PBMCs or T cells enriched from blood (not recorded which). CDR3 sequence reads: CASSQVPEGAGELFF. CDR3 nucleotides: TGTGCCAGCAGCCAAGTTCCCGAGGGGGCCGGGGAGCTGTTTTTT.